The 20 T cell receptor beta chains given below trace back to one sample, sequenced in a study of blood T cell repertoires in COVID-19. Profiled with immunoSEQ multiplex PCR; TCRdb holds only in-frame clones, not every one. The sample lists about 53,000 clones, around four fifths occurring once. Sequenced material: peripheral blood. These receptors were obtained from a human donor in a cohort sampled during active COVID-19.

CDR3 loop: CASSIGTGLETQYF. CDR3 sequence (DNA): TGTGCCAGTAGTATTGGGACAGGGCTAGAGACCCAGTACTTC. The chain has TRBV19 and TRBJ2-5, with 9 nucleotides matching TRBD1. V was pared by 3 bases and J by 4 bases, with 3 bases of the junction left unmatched. Per germline, CDR1 LNHDA and CDR2 SQIVND (reference sequence). This CDR3 contains 14 residues.

In this sample, this clone turned up a few times. The chain recombines TRBV5-8 with TRBJ1-4; D perhaps matches TRBD1 (5 bases). Germline CDR1 SGHTS, CDR2 YDEGEE. This CDR3 spans 15 amino acids. V was shortened by 2 bases and J by 1 base, with 9 bases between the two germline ends. The CDR3 nucleotides read TGTGCCAGCAGCTTTCAGACAGAAACTAATGAAAAACTGTTTTTT. Translating gives CASSFQTETNEKLFF.

V gene TRBV4-3 combines with J gene TRBJ1-2; a possible D gene is TRBD1 (6 bases). Germline-derived CDR1 and CDR2 are LGHNA and YSLEER. The CDR3 runs to 15 residues. V lost 0 bases and J 4 bases, leaving 12 bases between the germline ends. In DNA, the CDR3 is TGCGCCAGCAGCCAAGATACGGCAGGGGTCTATGGCTACACCTTC. This translates into CASSQDTAGVYGYTF.

V gene TRBV18 combines with J gene TRBJ2-5; a possible D gene is TRBD1 (7 bases). Germline CDR1 reads KGHSH; CDR2 reads LQKENI. Between the trimmed V and J ends, which lost 6 bases and 5 bases, there was a span of 13 bases. This CDR3 has 13 residues. DNA for the CDR3: TGTGCCAGCTCTGTACAGGGGAGGGAGACCCAGTACTTC. It specifies CASSVQGRETQYF.

The chain's CDR3 is CASSDSASGGADTQYF. In DNA, the CDR3 is TGTGCCAGCAGTGACTCGGCTAGCGGGGGTGCAGATACGCAGTATTTT. The chain employs TRBV6-4 and TRBJ2-3, with TRBD2 matching 10 bases. This CDR3 is built from 16 residues. Unmatched junction bases numbered 4, after V lost 0 bases and J lost 4 bases. Germline CDR1 MRHNA, CDR2 SNTAGT.

The V call is TRBV6-2 or TRBV6-3, the J call TRBJ2-3; 8 positions agree with TRBD2. The CDR3 totals 16 residues. Germline V lookup: CDR1 MNHEY, CDR2 SVGEGT. V dropped 2 bases and J dropped 2; count of bases not matched to a gene: 6. The DNA for the CDR3 is TGTGCCAGCAGTTACCGCACGGGAGGGTCCACAGATACGCAGTATTTT. It specifies CASSYRTGGSTDTQYF.

The chain employs TRBV5-6 and TRBJ1-2; D is unresolved. The CDR3 loop spans 13 amino acids. In germline, CDR1 is SGHDT, CDR2 YYEEEE. V lost 2 bases to trimming and J lost 4 bases, with 9 bases between them. The CDR3 nucleotides read TGTGCCAGCAGCTTAAGGACTTCCTATGGCTACACCTTC. This codes for CASSLRTSYGYTF.

This chain joins TRBV4-1 and TRBJ2-5, with unresolved D. CDR1 and CDR2 (germline): MGHRA, YSYEKL. This CDR3 has 17 amino acids. V was cut by 0 bases and J by 5 bases, with 19 bases left in between. The CDR3 region has the DNA TGCGCCAGCAGCCAAGATCTTTCGAGCGCCCTTCCTGAGACCCAGTACTTC. Its translation: CASSQDLSSALPETQYF.

V usage is TRBV7-9 and J usage is TRBJ2-3; a possible D gene is TRBD2 (6 bases). This CDR3 is 15 amino acids long. V lost 5 bases and J lost 2, with 14 bases in between. Germline-derived CDR1 and CDR2 are SEHNR and FQNEAQ (reference sequence). In DNA, the CDR3 is TGTGCCAGCAGCGCGTCATCGGGGGTCACAGATACGCAGTATTTT. Amino acid sequence: CASSASSGVTDTQYF. Together with reference TRBV7-9 and TRBJ2-3, the CDR3 gives the full variable domain: DTGVSQNPRHKITKRGQNVTFRCDPISEHNRLYWYRQTLGQGPEFLTYFQNEAQLEKSRLLSDRFSAERPKGSFSTLEIQRTEQGDSAMYLCASSASSGVTDTQYFGPGTRLTVL.

V is TRBV3-1 (or the pseudogene TRBV3-2) and J is TRBJ2-7; the match to TRBD2 covers 8 bases. V dropped 0 bases and J dropped 6; count of bases not matched to a gene: 7. The CDR3 length is 15 residues. Germline V gene lookup returns CDR1 LGHDT and CDR2 YNNKEL (reference sequence). Here the CDR3 DNA reads TGTGCCAGCAGCCAAGATACGCGGGGGGTTGTCGAGCAGTACTTC. It specifies CASSQDTRGVVEQYF.

This rearrangement joins TRBV2 to TRBJ2-3; no clear D gene. The CDR3 is 14 residues long. V lost 4 bases to trimming and J lost 1 base, with 9 bases between them. Germline V lookup: CDR1 SNHLY, CDR2 FYNNEI. The CDR3 region is CASSGHMRTDTQYF. The CDR3 region has the DNA TGTGCCAGCAGTGGGCACATGCGCACAGATACGCAGTATTTT.

This chain connects TRBV9 to TRBJ2-1; D is perhaps TRBD2 (6 bases). V shed 4 bases and J shed 11 bases, with 22 bases lying between them. CDR3 length: 15 residues. Germline CDR1 and CDR2: SGDLS and YYNGEE. The CDR3 nucleotides are TGTGCCAGCAGCCTTAACCCCGGAGGGGTAGGAAAGCAGTTCTTC. This gives the protein CASSLNPGGVGKQFF.

J is TRBJ2-1 and V is TRBV28, with a weak D call TRBD2 (5 bases). Per germline, CDR1 MDHEN and CDR2 SYDVKM. With 8 bases removed from V and 0 bases from J, the gap between germline ends came to 11 bases. CDR3 length: 14 residues. CDR3 loop: CASLGESSYNEQFF. The CDR3 nucleotides are TGTGCCAGCCTCGGGGAGAGCTCCTACAATGAGCAGTTCTTC. Using reference TRBV28 and TRBJ2-1 for the parts outside the CDR3, the full variable domain is DVKVTQSSRYLVKRTGEKVFLECVQDMDHENMFWYRQDPGLGLRLIYFSYDVKMKEKGDIPEGYSVSREKKERFSLILESASTNQTSMYLCASLGESSYNEQFFGPGTRLTVL.

The V call is TRBV6-5, the J call TRBJ1-2; 7 positions agree with TRBD1. V lost 8 bases, J lost 2 bases, and 11 bases stayed unmatched. CDR1 MNHEY and CDR2 SVGAGI come from the germline V gene. CDR3 size: 15 residues. CDR3 loop: CASRVAGGPNYGYTF. In DNA, the CDR3 is TGTGCCAGCCGAGTCGCAGGGGGACCAAACTATGGCTACACCTTC.

This sequence joins TRBV7-2 and TRBJ2-5; 7 nucleotides agree with TRBD1. Germline CDR1 is SGHTA and CDR2 is FQGNSA. The J segment lost 5 bases and the V segment lost 7 bases, leaving 16 bases of the junction unmatched. The CDR3 has 16 residues. In nucleotides, the CDR3 is TGTGCCAGCAACGAGCAACAGGGGCTGCTGGGTGAGACCCAGTACTTC. This gives the protein CASNEQQGLLGETQYF.

This clone has a handful of counts. The chain is built from TRBV6-5 and TRBJ2-1; a possible D gene is TRBD2 (6 bases). V was cut by 3 bases and J by 2 bases, with 11 bases left in between. Looked up from germline, CDR1 is MNHEY and CDR2 is SVGAGI. The CDR3 has 15 amino acids. CDR3 amino acids: CASSYSGKPYNEQFF. The CDR3 DNA sequence: TGTGCCAGCAGTTATAGCGGAAAACCCTACAATGAGCAGTTCTTC.

The J gene is TRBJ2-1, the V gene TRBV4-1; 7 bases fit TRBD2. CDR3 length equals 19 residues. The V segment lost 1 base and the J segment 0 bases; nucleotides outside the gene matches: 12. Per germline, CDR1 MGHRA and CDR2 YSYEKL. CDR3 residues: CASSQGRASGRSSYNEQFF. The CDR3 nucleotides are TGCGCCAGCAGCCAAGGACGCGCTAGCGGAAGGAGCTCCTACAATGAGCAGTTCTTC.

This chain links TRBV7-2 with TRBJ1-1; no clear D. Trimming removed 3 bases at V and 6 bases at J, with 11 bases between. The CDR3 totals 13 residues. The V gene's germline CDR1 is SGHTA and CDR2 FQGNSA. The CDR3 sequence: CASSFRTDPEAFF. CDR3 in DNA: TGTGCCAGCAGCTTTAGAACAGATCCTGAAGCTTTCTTT.

The CDR3: CASSQTSPGNTIYF. The CDR3 DNA reads TGTGCCAGCAGCCAAACCAGTCCGGGAAACACCATATATTTT. This chain joins TRBV7-6 and TRBJ1-3, with D hard to call. With 5 bases removed from V and 4 bases from J, the gap between germline ends came to 12 bases. Germline lookup yields CDR1 SGHVS and CDR2 FNYEAQ. CDR3 length: 14 residues.

This clone occurred once. The V call is TRBV4-1, the J call TRBJ2-5; 7 bases line up with TRBD2. Germline CDR1 and CDR2: MGHRA and YSYEKL. The CDR3 runs 14 residues. The ends lost 3 bases at V and 2 bases at J; junction bases unmatched: 3. The CDR3 protein is CASSHTGGQETQYF. DNA of the CDR3: TGCGCCAGCAGCCATACGGGGGGACAAGAGACCCAGTACTTC.